This TCR beta chain emerged from a study of lymphopenia after photon versus proton radiotherapy. The CDR3 length is 17 residues. The junction had 7 bases not matched to a gene; V was cut back by 1 base and J by 0 bases. Germline values: CDR1 SGHTA, CDR2 FQGTGA. Generated by immunoSEQ multiplex PCR, the TCRdb table keeps only in-frame clones and is missing some. The table lists approximately 20,000 clones, around nine tenths of them singletons, with about 9.1% in the top ten. The TCR originated in a man between 70 and 80 years old with pancreatic cancer. This chain uses TRBV7-3 with TRBJ1-2; 8 positions match TRBD1. Sequenced here: peripheral blood, sampled from a patient treated with proton-based radiotherapy. The CDR3, as DNA: TGTGCCAGCAGCTTAAGGGGGGGACAGGAAGCTAACTATGGCTACACCTTC. Translation gives CASSLRGGQEANYGYTF.